This T cell receptor (beta chain) was captured in a study of OX40 agonist ivuxolimab in advanced cancers. Autoimmune disease history or systemic immunosuppression was exclusionary. This table comes from immunoSEQ multiplex PCR, and its TCRdb copy is limited to in-frame clones, with some not included. In the table there are tens of thousands of clones, about nine tenths of which are singletons. The specimen comprised CD4+ or CD8+ T cells sorted from blood, sampled in a trial of the OX40 agonist ivuxolimab. The source is an adult with an advanced solid tumor such as melanoma, head and neck, liver or kidney cancer.

CDR3 loop: CASRRNEQFF. CDR3 sequence (DNA): TGTGCCAGCAGGAGAAATGAGCAGTTCTTC. The rearrangement joins TRBV2 to TRBJ2-1, with D unresolved. CDR1 is SNHLY, CDR2 FYNNEI, per germline. The V end was cut by 6 bases, the J end by 7 bases, with 4 bases between. The CDR3 length is 10 residues.